The 27 T cell receptor beta chains presented below share a single source sample, sequenced in a study of CD8 T cells in ankylosing spondylitis. A single record per CDR3 protein comes from TCRdb applying MiXCR to the 5' RACE reads. This table holds about 260,000 distinct CDR3 sequences, 20% to 30% found once. The material sequenced was blood, either unsorted or a sorted T cell fraction (not recorded which). Every receptor here comes from a male donor with ankylosing spondylitis or in good health (not recorded which).

The table lists this clonotype with many counts. CDR3 amino acids: CASSPSYSRISYNEQFF. The CDR3 bases are TGTGCCAGCTCCCCATCCTACAGCCGAATCTCCTACAATGAGCAGTTCTTC. The V and J genes are TRBV6-1 and TRBJ2-1, with no clear D. V was cut by 8 bases and J by 0 bases, with 20 bases left in between. Germline CDR1 MNHNS, CDR2 SASEGT. The CDR3 contains 17 residues.

This clonotype was counted ten times or more. The chain links TRBV20-1 to TRBJ2-7, with 9 bases lining up with TRBD1. The germline CDR1 and CDR2 sequences are DFQATT and SNEGSKA (reference sequence). The CDR3 totals 13 residues. V gave up 7 bases and J gave up 4 bases; unmatched junction bases: 8. The CDR3 DNA follows: TGCAGTGGAGAGACAGGGGGTCGATACGAGCAGTACTTC. It translates to CSGETGGRYEQYF.

This clonotype has a count of ten or more. The rearrangement links TRBV6-2 or TRBV6-3 to TRBJ2-3, with D possibly TRBD2 on 5 matching bases. Trimming left V 6 bases short and J 6 bases short, with 7 bases between. CDR1 MNHEY and CDR2 SVGEGT come from the germline V gene. The CDR3 runs to 11 residues. This chain's CDR3 is CASRGGDTQYF. In DNA form, the CDR3 reads TGTGCCAGCAGAGGCGGGGATACGCAGTATTTT.

J is TRBJ1-1 and V is TRBV6-5; 7 nucleotides match TRBD1. CDR1 and CDR2 from the germline V gene are MNHEY and SVGAGI. The CDR3 runs to 15 residues. V shed 0 bases, J shed 3 bases, and the junction held 4 bases outside the gene matches. In nucleotides, the CDR3 is TGTGCCAGCAGTTACTCGTTCCAGGGGGACACTGAAGCTTTCTTT. Translated, it gives CASSYSFQGDTEAFF.

This clonotype was found many times. CDR3 region: CATLDRMNTEAFF. Written as DNA, the CDR3 is TGTGCCACCCTGGACAGGATGAACACTGAAGCTTTCTTT. This rearrangement joins TRBV6-6 to TRBJ1-1; the match to TRBD1 covers 7 bases. The CDR3 covers 13 residues. In germline, CDR1 is MNHNY, CDR2 SVGAGI (reference sequence). V shed 10 bases, J shed 0 bases, and the junction held 5 bases outside the gene matches.

This clonotype was counted only a few times. This chain links TRBV7-8 with TRBJ2-1; 7 nucleotides match TRBD1. The germline V gene has CDR1 SGHVS and CDR2 FQNEAQ. The CDR3 runs 12 residues. J gave up 12 bases and V 5 bases, and 7 bases lay outside the gene matches. CDR3 nucleotides: TGTGCCAGCAGCCCAAGAGGGGGCGCGCAGTTCTTC. It encodes CASSPRGGAQFF.

The chain links TRBV20-1 to TRBJ1-5; weak D call: TRBD1 (6 bases). The CDR3 is 13 amino acids. Trimming took 6 bases from V and 7 from J, leaving 16 bases between them. Germline V gene data show CDR1 as DFQATT and CDR2 as SNEGSKA (reference sequence). This CDR3 is CSALTGRIQPQHF. The CDR3 DNA reads TGCAGTGCGTTGACAGGCCGAATACAGCCCCAGCATTTT.

This clonotype was seen ten or more times. CDR3 loop: CASSRWGGGQGADTQYF. The CDR3 coding sequence is TGTGCCAGCAGCCGATGGGGCGGGGGACAGGGCGCAGATACGCAGTATTTT. The chain has TRBV12-3 or TRBV12-4 and TRBJ2-3; 9 nucleotides match TRBD1. The CDR3 length is 17 residues. V shed 6 bases, J shed 4 bases, and the junction held 14 bases outside the gene matches.

This clonotype was detected only a few times. Here the CDR3 reads CSGSDSSTDTQYF. In nucleotides, the CDR3 is TGCAGCGGATCAGACAGCAGCACAGATACGCAGTATTTT. The chain employs TRBV29-1 and TRBJ2-3, with D tentatively TRBD1 (5 bases). The CDR3 loop spans 13 amino acids. V lost 7 bases, J lost 0 bases, and 11 bases lay in between. Per the germline V gene, CDR1 is SQVTM and CDR2 is ANQGSEA.

This clonotype was counted at least ten times. The V call is TRBV6-2 or TRBV6-3, the J call TRBJ2-7, with D possibly being TRBD1 (6 bases). The V end was cut by 5 bases, the J end by 4 bases, with 15 bases between. Germline-derived CDR1 and CDR2 are MNHEY and SVGEGT. The CDR3 is 14 residues long. This chain's CDR3 is CASSGRGASYEQYF. The CDR3 DNA reads as TGTGCCAGCAGTGGCAGGGGCGCTTCATACGAGCAGTACTTC.

This clonotype was recorded at least ten times. This rearrangement joins TRBV7-6 to TRBJ2-7; D not resolved. The V gene's germline CDR1 is SGHVS and CDR2 FNYEAQ. The length of the CDR3 is 13 residues. V lost 5 bases to trimming and J lost 3 bases, with 11 bases between them. CDR3 in amino acids: CASSQTAGYEQYF. The CDR3 bases are TGTGCCAGCAGCCAAACTGCAGGCTACGAGCAGTACTTC.

The sample holds many counts of this clonotype. The rearrangement joins TRBV4-1 to TRBJ2-7; D possibly corresponds to TRBD1 (6 bases). Trimming left V 3 bases short and J 2 bases short, with 11 bases between. The CDR3 is 14 residues long. The germline CDR1 and CDR2 sequences are MGHRA and YSYEKL. The CDR3 reads CASSQLTGTYEQYF. The CDR3 DNA sequence: TGCGCCAGCAGCCAGTTGACAGGTACCTACGAGCAGTACTTC.

The sample holds many counts of this clonotype. V gene TRBV11-2 combines with J gene TRBJ1-1; D remains unclear. CDR1 is SGHAT and CDR2 is FQNNGV in the germline V gene. This CDR3 has 15 residues. Trimming removed 0 bases at V and 0 bases at J, with 8 bases between. The CDR3 bases are TGTGCCAGCAGCTTAGAAATGGCGGTGAACACTGAAGCTTTCTTT. As protein: CASSLEMAVNTEAFF.

This clonotype has more than one count but fewer than ten. The V call is TRBV6-5, the J call TRBJ1-6; 8 bases map to TRBD1. From germline, CDR1 is MNHEY and CDR2 SVGAGI. With 2 bases clipped from V and 7 bases from J, the junction kept 7 bases outside the gene matches. The CDR3 runs 16 residues. In DNA form, the CDR3 reads TGTGCCAGCAGTTACAGGGGGGACAGGCGGAATTCACCCCTCCACTTT. Its protein is CASSYRGDRRNSPLHF.

This clonotype was recorded at least ten times. The chain uses TRBV4-2 and TRBJ2-3, with 8 positions matching TRBD2. Losses at the gene ends were 1 base for V and 4 bases for J; bases not matched to a gene: 4. Germline V gene sequence: CDR1 LGHNA, CDR2 YNFKEQ. The CDR3 has 15 amino acids. CDR3: CASSQGRGGADTQYF. The CDR3 DNA reads as TGTGCCAGCAGCCAAGGCCGGGGGGGCGCAGATACGCAGTATTTT.

The chain couples TRBV20-1 to TRBJ2-5, with 12 nucleotides matching TRBD2. Germline loops: CDR1 DFQATT, CDR2 SNEGSKA (reference sequence). Unmatched junction bases numbered 7, after V lost 7 bases and J lost 7 bases. The CDR3 contains 13 residues. In DNA, the CDR3 is TGCAGTGGGACTAGCGGGGAGTCGGGGACCCAGTACTTC. Translated: CSGTSGESGTQYF.

At least ten counts were recorded for this clonotype. CDR3 region: CATHREGTEAFF. CDR3 in DNA: TGTGCCACTCACAGGGAGGGAACTGAAGCTTTCTTT. The genes are TRBV10-3 and TRBJ1-1, with D possibly TRBD1 on 6 matching bases. The germline V gene has CDR1 ENHRY and CDR2 SYGVKD. Trimming left V 10 bases short and J 5 bases short, with 14 bases between. This CDR3 region has 12 residues.

This clonotype was observed a few times. J is TRBJ2-4 and V is TRBV20-1; D is unresolved. V was clipped by 3 bases and J by 8 bases, with 5 bases between them. CDR3 length equals 10 residues. The germline V gene encodes CDR1 DFQATT and CDR2 SNEGSKA (reference sequence). The CDR3 coding sequence is TGCAGTGCTAGTCTTCACATTCAGTACTTC. The encoded protein is CSASLHIQYF.

This clonotype was seen a handful of times. The chain has TRBV20-1 and TRBJ1-2, with D possibly TRBD1 on 5 matching bases. CDR1 and CDR2 (germline): DFQATT, SNEGSKA (reference sequence). The CDR3 loop spans 13 amino acids. V dropped 4 bases and J dropped 4 bases, with 13 bases sitting between them. The CDR3 reads CSAKGDLGYGYTF. CDR3 in DNA: TGCAGTGCTAAAGGGGATTTGGGCTATGGCTACACCTTC.

This clonotype was seen at least ten times. The chain links TRBV7-2 to TRBJ2-3; 10 bases line up with TRBD2. The CDR3 has 16 amino acids. Trimming removed 3 bases from V and 4 bases from J; junction bases left unmatched: 7. Germline CDR1 and CDR2: SGHTA and FQGNSA. CDR3 DNA: TGTGCCAGCAGCTTGTCTCTAGCGGGGGAGGCAGATACGCAGTATTTT. This gives the protein CASSLSLAGEADTQYF.

The chain couples TRBV6-5 to TRBJ2-1; 7 bases match TRBD2. The CDR3 extends over 16 amino acids. The trim removed 4 bases at V and 5 bases at J, leaving 11 bases unmatched. From germline, CDR1 is MNHEY and CDR2 SVGAGI. The CDR3 is CASSSREDWKNNEQFF. In nucleotides, the CDR3 is TGTGCCAGCAGTTCCCGGGAGGATTGGAAAAACAATGAGCAGTTCTTC.

This clonotype turned up a few times. The chain is built from TRBV20-1 and TRBJ2-3; no reliable D call. CDR1 DFQATT and CDR2 SNEGSKA come from the germline V gene (reference sequence). Deletions cut 1 base from V and 1 base from J, with 12 bases between. This CDR3 has 15 amino acids. CDR3 nucleotide sequence: TGCAGTGCTAGAGGCTTAGATGCTCGCACAGATACGCAGTATTTT. This codes for CSARGLDARTDTQYF.

This clonotype came up a few times. The V gene is TRBV20-1, the J gene TRBJ2-7; TRBD2 aligns across 7 bases. Germline V gene data show CDR1 as DFQATT and CDR2 as SNEGSKA (reference sequence). V gave up 3 bases and J gave up 5 bases; unmatched junction bases: 10. The CDR3 length is 14 residues. The DNA for the CDR3 is TGCAGTGCTAGGCCCGAACACGGGGGGAACGAGCAGTACTTC. Protein sequence: CSARPEHGGNEQYF.

This clonotype appeared many times. This sequence joins TRBV20-1 and TRBJ2-7; D is unclear. CDR1 is DFQATT, CDR2 SNEGSKA, per germline (reference sequence). Deletions cut 6 bases from V and 3 bases from J, with 9 bases between. The CDR3 sequence is 11 residues long. The CDR3 DNA reads as TGCAGTGCCCACAATAGCTACGAGCAGTACTTC. Protein: CSAHNSYEQYF.

V is TRBV5-5 and J is TRBJ1-5, with TRBD1 as a possible D gene (5 bases). This CDR3 has 17 residues. The V end was cut by 2 bases, the J end by 2 bases, with 17 bases between. Germline V gene lookup returns CDR1 SGHKS and CDR2 YYEKEE (reference sequence). The CDR3 DNA is TGTGCCAGCAGCTTTTCCGCGGCTCGGGGCGGCAATCAGCCCCAGCATTTT. Its protein is CASSFSAARGGNQPQHF.

The J gene is TRBJ1-1, the V gene TRBV29-1, with a tentative D call TRBD1 (6 bases). From germline, CDR1 is SQVTM and CDR2 ANQGSEA. Trimming pared 3 bases from V and 1 base from J, leaving 9 bases between. This CDR3 contains 13 residues. CDR3 loop: CSVEGHPNTEAFF. CDR3 nucleotides: TGCAGCGTTGAGGGACACCCGAACACTGAAGCTTTCTTT.

This clonotype was seen ten or more times. V is TRBV20-1 and J is TRBJ2-3; 7 bases match TRBD1. This CDR3 is built from 15 residues. V lost 1 base and J lost 3; bases outside the gene matches: 7. The germline gives CDR1 DFQATT, CDR2 SNEGSKA (reference sequence). The CDR3 protein is CSARVNRGGTDTQYF. DNA of the CDR3: TGCAGTGCTAGAGTCAACAGGGGTGGGACAGATACGCAGTATTTT.